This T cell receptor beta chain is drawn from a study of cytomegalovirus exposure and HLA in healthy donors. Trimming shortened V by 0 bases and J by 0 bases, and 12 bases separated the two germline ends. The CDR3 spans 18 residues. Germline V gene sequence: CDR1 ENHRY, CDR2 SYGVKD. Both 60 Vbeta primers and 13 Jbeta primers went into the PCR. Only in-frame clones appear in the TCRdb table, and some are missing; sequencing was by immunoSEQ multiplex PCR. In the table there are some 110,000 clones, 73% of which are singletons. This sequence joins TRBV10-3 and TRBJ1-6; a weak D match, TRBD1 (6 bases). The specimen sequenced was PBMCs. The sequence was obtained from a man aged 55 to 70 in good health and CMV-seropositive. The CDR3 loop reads CAISESQGKSSYNSPLHF. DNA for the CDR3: TGTGCCATCAGTGAGTCGCAGGGGAAATCCTCCTATAATTCACCCCTCCACTTT.